A single sample is the source of the 26 T cell receptor beta chains below, sequenced in a study of T cell clonality in common variable immunodeficiency. Study-level findings and limits: In common variable immunodeficiency, TCR beta chains reportedly carried fewer deletions and N-nucleotide insertions.

No antigen has been identified for these receptors. Libraries were prepared by immunoSEQ multiplex PCR; TCRdb keeps only in-frame clonotypes and omits some of them. This table holds approximately 24,000 clones with no singletons; the top ten claim roughly 9.6%. The sequencing sample was made of peripheral blood mononuclear cells. The origin of the receptors is a human donor with common variable immunodeficiency.

This clone ranks as medium-sized. The sequence runs out 3 residues before the end of the CDR3; the remainder is reconstructed from the germline J gene. The gene calls are TRBV9 and TRBJ1-5; 9 positions match TRBD1. This CDR3 has 15 residues. From germline, CDR1 is SGDLS and CDR2 YYNGEE. V shed 4 bases and J 6 bases; nucleotides not matched to a gene: 8. The CDR3 bases that were read are TGTGCCAGCAGCCCTGGGACAGGGAATATTCAGCCC. Encoded protein: CASSPGTGNIQP. The full CDR3 is CASSPGTGNIQPQHF. Full variable domain (rest looked up from reference TRBV9 and TRBJ1-5): DSGVTQTPKHLITATGQRVTLRCSPRSGDLSVYWYQQSLDQGLQFLIQYYNGEERAKGNILERFSAQQFPDLHSELNLSSLELGDSALYFCASSPGTGNIQPQHFGDGTRLSIL.

This clone occurred a few times. The CDR3 end falls 3 residues outside the read, so it is completed with the germline J gene. The chain links TRBV29-1 to TRBJ2-5; 9 bases match TRBD1. In germline, CDR1 is SQVTM, CDR2 ANQGSEA. CDR3 size: 15 residues. Losses at the gene ends were 4 bases for V and 7 bases for J; bases not matched to a gene: 13. The DNA read from the CDR3 is TGCAGCGTTGCAGTACCGGGACAGGGATCGTGGACC. Its translation is CSVAVPGQGSWT. In full, the CDR3 reads CSVAVPGQGSWTQYF.

This clone was detected only a few times. The sequence runs out 3 residues before the end of the CDR3; the remainder is reconstructed from the germline J gene. The rearrangement joins TRBV29-1 to TRBJ2-1; 15 nucleotides line up with TRBD2. Trimming at V came to 6 bases and at J to 7 bases, leaving 7 bases not matched to a gene. CDR1 and CDR2 (germline): SQVTM, ANQGSEA. This CDR3 has 15 amino acids. This CDR3 reads CSVGTSGGRRNEQFF. CDR3 bases read: TGCAGCGTGGGGACTAGCGGGGGGAGGAGGAATGAG.

This clone was observed many times. The read ends 3 residues early relative to the CDR3; the germline J gene fills the gap. This chain uses TRBV10-3 with TRBJ2-2; D perhaps matches TRBD2 (7 bases). This CDR3 has 13 amino acids. V dropped 10 bases and J dropped 8 bases, with 17 bases sitting between them. CDR1 ENHRY and CDR2 SYGVKD come from the germline V gene. Partial CDR3 DNA: TGTGCCAACTCAGGGGAGGGGACGGGGGAG. Translating it yields CANSGEGTGE. The entire CDR3 protein is CANSGEGTGELFF.

At least ten counts were recorded for this clone. Sequencing ends 3 residues short of the CDR3 end; the germline J gene provides the rest. The chain links TRBV18 to TRBJ1-1, with D maybe TRBD1 (5 bases). V was trimmed by 2 bases and J by 5 bases, leaving 18 bases between them. Per germline, CDR1 KGHSH and CDR2 LQKENI. The CDR3 length is 16 residues. The part of the CDR3 DNA that was read is TGTGCCAGCTCACCAGGGGCAGCCTCGATGGGTACTGAA. This translates into CASSPGAASMGTE. The CDR3 as a whole reads CASSPGAASMGTEAFF.

Only a few counts were recorded for this clone. The DNA ends 3 residues before the CDR3 does, and the rest of the CDR3 is filled in from the germline J gene. The chain is built from TRBV2 and TRBJ1-5; D is undetermined. With 7 bases removed from V and 4 bases from J, the gap between germline ends came to 14 bases. Germline V gene lookup returns CDR1 SNHLY and CDR2 FYNNEI. The CDR3 loop spans 14 amino acids. The sequenced part of the CDR3 DNA is TGTGCCAGCAATATCTTGCCAGGAAATCAGCCC. This translates into CASNILPGNQP. From start to end, the CDR3 is CASNILPGNQPQHF.

This clone was counted ten times or more. The read ends 3 residues early relative to the CDR3; the germline J gene fills the gap. The V and J genes are TRBV30 and TRBJ1-1; the match to TRBD1 covers 8 bases. Trimming took 5 bases from V and 4 from J; bases not matched to a gene: 6. This CDR3 has 13 residues. Germline CDR1 is GTSNPN and CDR2 is SVGIG (reference sequence). Incomplete CDR3 DNA: TGTGCCTGGCAGGACAGGGCGGGCACTGAA. Its translation is CAWQDRAGTE. The entire CDR3 reads CAWQDRAGTEAFF.

This clone has at least ten counts. The read gets to within 3 residues of the CDR3 end, and the germline J gene fills in the rest. J is TRBJ1-2 and V is TRBV5-1, with 8 bases lining up with TRBD1. V lost 5 bases, J lost 6 bases, and 9 bases stayed unmatched. Germline loops: CDR1 SGHRS, CDR2 YFSETQ. CDR3 length equals 14 residues. CDR3 bases read: TGCGCCAGCAGGTCCGTGACAGGGGAGAATGGC. Translated: CASRSVTGENG. The complete CDR3 reads CASRSVTGENGYTF.

There are a few counts of this clone. The read stops 3 residues short of the end of the CDR3; the missing end is completed from the germline J gene. The chain employs TRBV2 and TRBJ1-2; possibly TRBD1 for D (5 bases). The CDR3 has 13 residues. CDR1 is SNHLY and CDR2 is FYNNEI in the germline V gene. The CDR3 loop reads CASRIQGYEGYTF. The sequenced part of the CDR3 DNA is TGTGCCAGCAGGATTCAGGGATACGAAGGC.

On this clone itself: The sequenced fragment ends 3 residues before the CDR3 boundary, so the rest is inferred from the germline J gene. The rearrangement links TRBV19 to TRBJ2-7, with TRBD2 identical over 7 bases. Per germline, CDR1 LNHDA and CDR2 SQIVND (reference sequence). This CDR3 comprises 14 residues. After removal of 3 bases from V and 0 bases from J, the junction contained 2 bases not matched to a gene. CDR3 sequence reads: CASSISGSSYEQYF. The part of the CDR3 DNA that was read is TGTGCCAGTAGTATTAGCGGGTCCTCCTACGAG.

There are many counts of this clone. From the germline J gene comes the end of the CDR3, since the read stops 3 residues before it. The genes are TRBV30 and TRBJ1-6; 7 nucleotides agree with TRBD1. V trimming: 2 bases; J trimming: 6 bases; junction bases outside the gene matches: 7. This CDR3 contains 15 residues. The V gene's germline CDR1 is GTSNPN and CDR2 SVGIG (reference sequence). The CDR3 loop is CAWSPRTGFNSPLHF. Partial CDR3 DNA: TGTGCCTGGAGTCCGCGGACAGGTTTTAATTCACCC.

On this clone: The read finishes 3 residues shy of the CDR3 end, and the germline J gene is used to complete it. The J gene is TRBJ2-5, the V gene TRBV19; TRBD2 matches at 7 bases. V lost 2 bases, J lost 5 bases, and 14 bases stayed unmatched. The CDR3 contains 17 residues. Germline V CDR1 and CDR2: LNHDA, SQIVND (reference sequence). CDR3 DNA, as far as it was read: TGTGCCAGTAGTATACGCGGGACTACCGGTACACGGGAGACC. The encoded protein is CASSIRGTTGTRET. The complete CDR3 reads CASSIRGTTGTRETQYF.

This clone was detected a few times. The read gets to within 3 residues of the CDR3 end, and the germline J gene fills in the rest. The chain links TRBV5-1 to TRBJ2-2, with 13 positions matching TRBD2. The V gene end was trimmed by 8 bases and the J gene end by 7 bases; junction bases not matched to a gene: 5. Germline V gene lookup returns CDR1 SGHRS and CDR2 YFSETQ. The CDR3 has 14 residues. Partial CDR3 DNA: TGCGCCAGTGGACTAGCGGGGGCGGACGGGGAG. The encoded protein is CASGLAGADGE. The whole CDR3 sequence reads CASGLAGADGELFF. The variable domain in full, completed from reference TRBV5-1 and TRBJ2-2, reads KAGVTQTPRYLIKTRGQQVTLSCSPISGHRSVSWYQQTPGQGLQFLFEYFSETQRNKGNFPGRFSGRQFSNSRSEMNVSTLELGDSALYLCASGLAGADGELFFGEGSRLTVL.

This clone was counted many times. The observed sequence ends 3 residues before the CDR3 terminus, with the missing tail filled in from the germline J gene. The chain combines TRBV23-1 with TRBJ1-4; a possible D gene is TRBD1 (6 bases). TRBV23-1 is assigned to the ORF class and has an uncertain function. Deletions cut 3 bases from V and 0 bases from J, with 14 bases between. The CDR3 covers 17 residues. CDR3 protein: CASSHARGCPTNEKLFF. The part of the CDR3 DNA that was read is TGCGCCAGCAGTCATGCGAGGGGGTGTCCAACTAATGAAAAA.

To note about this clone: The sequenced fragment ends 3 residues before the CDR3 boundary, so the rest is inferred from the germline J gene. The J gene is TRBJ2-1, the V gene TRBV7-3, with 9 bases aligning to TRBD2. The trim removed 1 base at V and 7 bases at J, leaving 17 bases unmatched. CDR3 length equals 19 residues. The germline V gene has CDR1 SGHTA and CDR2 FQGTGA. The CDR3: CASSLIIQREDPSRNEQFF. Partial CDR3 DNA: TGTGCCAGCAGCTTAATCATTCAGCGGGAGGACCCTTCGCGGAATGAG.

This clone was seen many times. The DNA read from the CDR3 is TGCAGCGTTGAGATGGGGTATCCAGACAGGTTCTCGAACACCGGGGAG. This codes for CSVEMGYPDRFSNTGE. The whole CDR3 is CSVEMGYPDRFSNTGELFF. The chain joins TRBV29-1 to TRBJ2-2, with D perhaps TRBD1 (6 bases). Coverage ceases 3 residues before the CDR3 finishes, and the germline J gene fills in the end. Trimming removed 3 bases from V and 0 bases from J, with 23 bases in between. This CDR3 spans 19 amino acids. Germline lookup yields CDR1 SQVTM and CDR2 ANQGSEA.

This clone was observed many times. The observed sequence ends 3 residues before the CDR3 terminus, with the missing tail filled in from the germline J gene. The chain carries TRBV19 and TRBJ2-5, with 8 bases lining up with TRBD1. Germline V gene lookup returns CDR1 LNHDA and CDR2 SQIVND (reference sequence). The CDR3 has 15 residues. The trim removed 4 bases at V and 5 bases at J, leaving 9 bases unmatched. The part of the CDR3 DNA that was read is TGTGCCAGTAGTAACGGACAGGGTGGTTGGGAGACC. It translates to CASSNGQGGWET. The entire CDR3 is CASSNGQGGWETQYF.

Worth noting for this clone: With the read ending 3 residues before the CDR3 end, the germline J gene is used to fill in that end. V gene TRBV11-2 combines with J gene TRBJ2-5; the D gene is possibly TRBD2 (7 bases). The CDR3 consists of 14 residues. V lost 5 bases, J lost 3 bases, and 13 bases lay in between. Germline values: CDR1 SGHAT, CDR2 FQNNGV. The sequenced CDR3 bases are TGTGCCAGCAGCCCGAAGGGGGGGAAAGAGACC. It encodes CASSPKGGKET. The whole CDR3 protein reads CASSPKGGKETQYF.

The table lists this clone with a few counts. The read ends 3 residues shy of where the CDR3 ends; the end is completed using the germline J gene. V is TRBV30 and J is TRBJ2-7; D is possibly TRBD1 (6 bases). The germline gives CDR1 GTSNPN, CDR2 SVGIG (reference sequence). Trimming stripped 5 bases from V and 4 bases from J, with 12 bases between. The CDR3 has 12 amino acids. The sequenced CDR3 bases are TGTGCCTGGGGAATCGACAGGTACGAG. Its translation is CAWGIDRYE. The complete CDR3 reads CAWGIDRYEQYF.

Concerning this clone itself: The observed sequence ends 3 residues before the CDR3 terminus, with the missing tail filled in from the germline J gene. The chain carries TRBV6-1 and TRBJ1-1; TRBD1 is a possible D gene (5 bases). Germline V gives CDR1 MNHNS, CDR2 SASEGT. The CDR3 has 16 residues. V was pared by 8 bases and J by 5 bases, with 24 bases between. CDR3 bases read: TGTGCCAGCCGTGGAGGAGGGGCTTCAGGTGTAACTGAA. Residues: CASRGGGASGVTE. The full CDR3 protein reads CASRGGGASGVTEAFF.

This clone was counted only a few times. From the germline J gene comes the end of the CDR3, since the read stops 3 residues before it. V and J are TRBV7-9 and TRBJ1-3; a possible D gene is TRBD1 (5 bases). V was pared by 3 bases and J by 0 bases, with 9 bases between. The germline gives CDR1 SEHNR, CDR2 FQNEAQ (reference sequence). There are 15 residues in the CDR3. CDR3 sequence reads: CASSFGQGSGNTIYF. The part of the CDR3 DNA that was read is TGTGCCAGCAGCTTCGGGCAGGGCTCTGGAAACACC.

A word on this clone: Read sequence stops 3 residues before the CDR3 end, and the germline J gene provides the missing end. The chain has TRBV19 and TRBJ1-2; possibly TRBD1 for D (6 bases). Germline CDR1 LNHDA, CDR2 SQIVND (reference sequence). The CDR3 runs 13 residues. Trimming took 6 bases from V and 7 from J, leaving 15 bases between them. The sequenced part of the CDR3 DNA is TGTGCCAGTAGCCTTTGGGCAGGGGCTGGC. This encodes CASSLWAGAG. The complete CDR3 sequence is CASSLWAGAGYTF.

Only a few counts were recorded for this clone. The DNA ends 3 residues before the CDR3 does, and the rest of the CDR3 is filled in from the germline J gene. V usage is TRBV18 and J usage is TRBJ2-2; the D is unclear. The CDR3 length is 16 residues. CDR1 and CDR2 from the germline V gene are KGHSH and LQKENI. The V end was cut by 2 bases, the J end by 4 bases, with 14 bases between. Here the CDR3 reads CASSPGSGGATGELFF. The part of the CDR3 DNA that was read is TGTGCCAGCTCACCAGGATCTGGCGGCGCCACCGGGGAG.

Of note for this clone: The CDR3 goes on 3 residues after the read ends, and that part is filled in from the germline J gene. The gene calls are TRBV7-3 and TRBJ1-1; no clear D gene. This CDR3 region has 13 residues. V was shortened by 2 bases and J by 1 base, with 5 bases between the two germline ends. Per the germline V gene, CDR1 is SGHTA and CDR2 is FQGTGA. The covered CDR3 bases are TGTGCCAGCAGCTTAGAGGCGAACACTGAA. This codes for CASSLEANTE. Given in full, the CDR3 is CASSLEANTEAFF.

Concerning this clone itself: The read halts 3 residues ahead of the CDR3 end, with the missing end drawn from the germline J gene. The chain recombines TRBV5-1 with TRBJ1-1; TRBD1 matches 9 bases. Germline CDR1 is SGHRS and CDR2 is YFSETQ. The CDR3 loop spans 16 amino acids. V was clipped by 4 bases and J by 0 bases; unmatched bases: 7. CDR3 loop: CASSPGTGHMNTEAFF. The covered CDR3 bases are TGCGCCAGCAGCCCTGGGACAGGGCACATGAACACTGAA. Together with reference TRBV5-1 and TRBJ1-1, the CDR3 gives the full variable domain: KAGVTQTPRYLIKTRGQQVTLSCSPISGHRSVSWYQQTPGQGLQFLFEYFSETQRNKGNFPGRFSGRQFSNSRSEMNVSTLELGDSALYLCASSPGTGHMNTEAFFGQGTRLTVV.

This clone was counted ten times or more. The CDR3 end is not reached by the read, which stops 3 residues before it; the germline J gene fills it in. The chain links TRBV6-1 to TRBJ2-1; D possibly corresponds to TRBD1 (6 bases). Germline V gene data show CDR1 as MNHNS and CDR2 as SASEGT. There are 15 residues in the CDR3. Trimming took off 1 base at V and 5 bases at J, with 12 bases between the two ends. The CDR3 spells CASSEGRGSHNEQFF. The CDR3 bases that were read are TGTGCCAGCAGTGAAGGCAGGGGCTCACACAATGAG.